The 21 T cell receptor beta chains below were found in one sample sequenced in a study of cytomegalovirus exposure and HLA in healthy donors. Use of 60 Vbeta and 13 Jbeta primers characterized the PCR. The assay was immunoSEQ multiplex PCR, and TCRdb's table has in-frame clones only and misses some. The repertoire consists of tens of thousands of clones, with 75% to 85% occurring once and the leading ten covering 3% to 4%. Sequencing was carried out using PBMCs. These receptors all come from a woman in her forties in good health and CMV-seronegative.

The chain joins TRBV19 to TRBJ2-7; TRBD1 is a possible D gene (6 bases). Germline lookup yields CDR1 LNHDA and CDR2 SQIVND (reference sequence). The germline V and J ends were trimmed by 6 bases and 2 bases, with 11 bases remaining between them. The CDR3 covers 13 residues. The CDR3 sequence: CASSSGTPYEQYF. DNA for the CDR3: TGTGCCAGTAGCTCCGGGACACCCTACGAGCAGTACTTC.

V is TRBV18 and J is TRBJ1-5, with TRBD1 matching 11 bases. Germline V lookup: CDR1 KGHSH, CDR2 LQKENI. CDR3 length: 15 residues. V shed 3 bases, J shed 2 bases, and the junction held 0 bases outside the gene matches. CDR3: CASSPGQGGNQPQHF. The CDR3 nucleotides are TGTGCCAGCTCACCGGGACAGGGGGGCAATCAGCCCCAGCATTTT.

In the case of this clone: No conserved phenylalanine or tryptophan is present at the end of the CDR3, so a read error is the likely explanation. The genes are TRBV12-5 and TRBJ1-2; the match to TRBD1 covers 9 bases. The junction had 10 bases not matched to a gene; V was cut back by 1 base and J by 4 bases. Germline CDR1 is LGHNT and CDR2 is FRNRAP. The CDR3 extends over 17 amino acids. Written as DNA, the CDR3 is TGTGCTAGTGGTTTGGCCTTGGGGACAGGGAATCTCTATGGCTACACCGTC. It codes for CASGLALGTGNLYGYTV.

CDR3 nucleotides: TGTGCCATCAGGGGGGACAGGGATAACGGAAAACTGTTTTTT. It codes for CAIRGDRDNGKLFF. This chain links TRBV10-3 with TRBJ1-4, with 9 bases that match TRBD1. CDR3 length: 14 residues. The V and J ends lost 6 bases and 10 bases, in that order; junction bases with no gene match: 9. Germline values: CDR1 ENHRY, CDR2 SYGVKD.

This rearrangement joins TRBV5-5 to TRBJ2-3; TRBD1 matches at 7 bases. The CDR3 extends over 15 amino acids. V dropped 4 bases and J dropped 2; count of bases not matched to a gene: 7. Per germline, CDR1 SGHKS and CDR2 YYEKEE (reference sequence). CDR3 DNA sequence: TGTGCCAGCAGCAACCGGGACAGTCTCACAGATACGCAGTATTTT. Translated, it gives CASSNRDSLTDTQYF.

In this sample, this clone turned up once. The chain carries TRBV6-1 and TRBJ1-2; the match to TRBD1 covers 8 bases. This CDR3 has 14 amino acids. J lost 4 bases, V lost 7 bases, and 8 bases had no gene match. The germline gives CDR1 MNHNS, CDR2 SASEGT. The CDR3 here is CASKAAGGVYGYTF. The CDR3 DNA follows: TGTGCCAGCAAGGCGGCAGGGGGCGTCTATGGCTACACCTTC.

The chain recombines TRBV5-4 with TRBJ1-5; a weak D match, TRBD1 (5 bases). Germline lookup yields CDR1 SGHNT and CDR2 YYREEE (reference sequence). The length of the CDR3 is 15 residues. Trimming took off 4 bases at V and 3 bases at J, with 14 bases between the two ends. The CDR3 region is CASSQGLNSNQPQHF. The CDR3 coding sequence is TGTGCCAGCAGCCAGGGACTCAACTCCAATCAGCCCCAGCATTTT.

This clone was counted between two and nine times. At one end the junction does not follow the germline gene, possibly because of a read error. The chain recombines TRBV5-6 with TRBJ2-1; weak D call: TRBD1 (5 bases). Germline V gene data show CDR1 as SGHDT and CDR2 as YYEEEE. The CDR3 runs to 11 residues. CDR3 sequence: CASSSRRSRVF. CDR3 coding DNA: TGTGCCAGCAGCTCCAGACGGTCCAGGGTCTTC. The whole variable domain, filled in from reference TRBV5-6 and TRBJ2-1, reads DAGVTQSPTHLIKTRGQQVTLRCSPKSGHDTVSWYQQALGQGPQFIFQYYEEEERQRGNFPDRFSGHQFPNYSSELNVNALLLGDSALYLCASSSRRSRVFGPGTRLTVL.

This chain links TRBV5-4 with TRBJ2-5; 9 nucleotides match TRBD2. V lost 0 bases to trimming and J lost 5 bases; unmatched junction nucleotides: 5. The CDR3 contains 15 residues. Germline V gene sequence: CDR1 SGHNT, CDR2 YYREEE (reference sequence). CDR3 sequence reads: CASSLVGRGGETQYF. The CDR3 DNA is TGTGCCAGCAGCTTGGTGGGGCGGGGGGGGGAGACCCAGTACTTC.

This clone was counted once. The chain is built from TRBV7-8 and TRBJ2-2; D might be TRBD2 (5 bases). The CDR3 consists of 16 residues. Germline lookup yields CDR1 SGHVS and CDR2 FQNEAQ. The V gene lost 1 base and the J gene lost 6 bases, with 15 bases spanning the gap. This chain's CDR3 is CASSLGRVGSPGELFF. CDR3 DNA: TGTGCCAGCAGCTTAGGGCGCGTGGGGAGCCCCGGGGAGCTGTTTTTT.

In its sample, this clone was seen a few times. The chain employs TRBV28 and TRBJ2-7; D possibly corresponds to TRBD1 (6 bases). Germline loops: CDR1 MDHEN, CDR2 SYDVKM. The ends were cut back, 6 bases at V and 5 bases at J, with 17 bases in the middle. The CDR3 extends over 14 amino acids. DNA for the CDR3: TGTGCCAGCAGAACCGGGACACCCTCGGACGAGCAGTACTTC. This sequence encodes CASRTGTPSDEQYF.

The CDR3 loop is CASSSLGSGETQYF. The CDR3 DNA reads TGTGCCAGTAGTTCTCTGGGGTCGGGGGAGACCCAGTACTTC. The chain couples TRBV19 to TRBJ2-5; TRBD2 is a possible D gene (5 bases). V was cut by 5 bases and J by 5 bases, with 15 bases left in between. This CDR3 is 14 amino acids long. Germline V lookup: CDR1 LNHDA, CDR2 SQIVND (reference sequence).

The chain combines TRBV25-1 with TRBJ1-5; the D gene is possibly TRBD1 (6 bases). From germline, CDR1 is MGHDK and CDR2 SYGVNS. The length of the CDR3 is 15 residues. V was clipped by 2 bases and J by 5 bases, with 13 bases between them. CDR3 protein: CASSELGGGDQPQHF. In DNA form, the CDR3 reads TGTGCCAGCAGTGAACTGGGGGGGGGCGATCAGCCCCAGCATTTT. Variable domain in full (rest from reference TRBV25-1 and TRBJ1-5): EADIYQTPRYLVIGTGKKITLECSQTMGHDKMYWYQQDPGMELHLIHYSYGVNSTEKGDLSSESTVSRIRTEHFPLTLESARPSHTSQYLCASSELGGGDQPQHFGDGTRLSIL.

The chain has TRBV6-5 and TRBJ1-1, with D perhaps TRBD1 (6 bases). Germline-derived CDR1 and CDR2 are MNHEY and SVGAGI. There are 15 residues in the CDR3. V dropped 0 bases and J dropped 3 bases, with 11 bases sitting between them. CDR3 sequence reads: CASSYSDRLDTEAFF. The CDR3 DNA is TGTGCCAGCAGTTACTCAGACAGGTTGGACACTGAAGCTTTCTTT.

V is TRBV27 and J is TRBJ1-5, with 7 bases lining up with TRBD1. The CDR3 runs to 15 residues. In germline, CDR1 is MNHEY, CDR2 SMNVEV (reference sequence). Trimming removed 3 bases from V and 2 bases from J; junction bases left unmatched: 4. This CDR3 reads CASSLEGAGNQPQHF. The CDR3 DNA follows: TGTGCCAGCAGTTTGGAGGGGGCCGGCAATCAGCCCCAGCATTTT.

The rearrangement links TRBV9 to TRBJ1-1; a weak D match, TRBD1 (5 bases). Germline V gives CDR1 SGDLS, CDR2 YYNGEE. The V end was cut by 0 bases, the J end by 8 bases, with 8 bases between. CDR3 size: 12 residues. DNA of the CDR3: TGTGCCAGCAGCGTAGTGGGGGGGGAAGCTTTCTTT. Protein sequence: CASSVVGGEAFF.

The chain couples TRBV7-2 to TRBJ1-5; D unclear. V was pared by 2 bases and J by 6 bases, with 5 bases between. The CDR3 is made up of 12 amino acids. Per germline, CDR1 SGHTA and CDR2 FQGNSA. CDR3 sequence (DNA): TGTGCCAGCAGCTTACCGGTTCAGCCCCAGCATTTT. Its protein product is CASSLPVQPQHF. Looking up the rest from reference TRBV7-2 and TRBJ1-5 gives the full variable domain: GAGVSQSPSNKVTEKGKDVELRCDPISGHTALYWYRQSLGQGLEFLIYFQGNSAPDKSGLPSDRFSAERTGGSVSTLTIQRTQQEDSAVYLCASSLPVQPQHFGDGTRLSIL.

This chain uses TRBV28 with TRBJ2-3; 8 bases agree with TRBD1. The germline V gene has CDR1 MDHEN and CDR2 SYDVKM. This CDR3 region has 15 residues. V lost 7 bases to trimming and J lost 1 base; unmatched junction nucleotides: 7. The CDR3 spells CASKTGARGTDTQYF. The CDR3 DNA reads as TGTGCCAGCAAGACAGGGGCCAGGGGCACAGATACGCAGTATTTT. Filled out from reference TRBV28 and TRBJ2-3, the complete variable domain reads DVKVTQSSRYLVKRTGEKVFLECVQDMDHENMFWYRQDPGLGLRLIYFSYDVKMKEKGDIPEGYSVSREKKERFSLILESASTNQTSMYLCASKTGARGTDTQYFGPGTRLTVL.

V usage is TRBV6-5 and J usage is TRBJ2-7; D is unresolved. CDR1 and CDR2 from the germline V gene are MNHEY and SVGAGI. Between the trimmed V and J ends, which lost 0 bases and 1 base, there was a span of 7 bases. The CDR3 totals 14 residues. DNA for the CDR3: TGTGCCAGCAGTTACTCCGCTCGGTCCTACGAGCAGTACTTC. It encodes CASSYSARSYEQYF.

This clone occurred once. V is TRBV7-6 and J is TRBJ2-1; 9 bases line up with TRBD1. CDR1 and CDR2 (germline): SGHVS, FNYEAQ. The CDR3 has 14 residues. Trimming cost V 5 bases and J 12 bases; bases outside gene matches: 11. DNA of the CDR3: TGTGCCAGCAGCCCAGCGGGACAGGGAGGCGGGCAGTTCTTC. It specifies CASSPAGQGGGQFF. The whole variable domain, remainder taken from reference TRBV7-6 and TRBJ2-1, is GAGVSQSPRYKVTKRGQDVALRCDPISGHVSLYWYRQALGQGPEFLTYFNYEAQQDKSGLPNDRFSAERPEGSISTLTIQRTEQRDSAMYRCASSPAGQGGGQFFGPGTRLTVL.

This chain links TRBV30 with TRBJ1-2; D is perhaps TRBD1 (5 bases). V was clipped by 2 bases and J by 6 bases, with 13 bases between them. The CDR3 has 13 residues. CDR1 is GTSNPN and CDR2 is SVGIG in the germline V gene (reference sequence). CDR3 nucleotide sequence: TGTGCCTGGAGTTCCGACAGTCAGCATGGCTACACCTTC. It yields the protein CAWSSDSQHGYTF.